The entry below gives a single T cell receptor (beta chain) sequence along with its context. How the authors handled the data: For nucleated cells, counts were estimated from reference gene primer amplification. TCRdb's copy holds only in-frame clones and misses some; the assay was immunoSEQ multiplex PCR. That table is the source of V, J and clone size, and D and trimming were worked out from the DNA. Among around 150,000 clones, over 65% were seen once, and the ten largest hold approximately 5%. This record comes from a study of blood T cell repertoires in COVID-19. Across the study: Some COVID-19 samples were acute and others convalescent; all came from the United States, Italy and Spain. T cells, B-cell-depleted T cells, or PBMCs provided the cDNA or gDNA that served as material.

CDR3 length: 16 residues. Germline loops: CDR1 SGDLS, CDR2 YYNGEE. V shed 1 base, J shed 4 bases, and the junction held 8 bases outside the gene matches. This sequence joins TRBV9 and TRBJ2-3, with 8 bases matching TRBD2. Sequencing was done on a sample of peripheral blood. The origin of this receptor is a woman of 80 years or more with active or convalescent COVID-19. CDR3 sequence reads: CASSVFTGGRADTQYF. CDR3 nucleotides: TGTGCCAGCAGCGTATTCACGGGGGGGCGTGCAGATACGCAGTATTTT.